The clone carrying this T cell receptor (beta chain) was counted only a few times. What it binds is unknown. V dropped 0 bases and J dropped 3 bases, with 11 bases sitting between them. Germline values: CDR1 LNHDA, CDR2 SQIVND (reference sequence). CDR3 length: 15 amino acids. The sample belongs to a study of T cells in localized non-small cell lung cancer. General observations from the study: Sequencing was restricted to one tumor region; therefore, heterogeneity remains possible.

TCRdb keeps only in-frame clones here, not all; method: immunoSEQ multiplex PCR. Here the sample spans 1,500 to 2,000 clones, approximately 25% being singletons. This TCR was recovered from a female donor over 55 with stage I lung adenocarcinoma. This chain uses TRBV19 with TRBJ1-2; maybe TRBD1 (6 bases). The specimen comprised normal lung tissue next to the tumor, sampled before any cancer treatment. CDR3 protein: CASSIDKAGDYGYTF. DNA of the CDR3: TGTGCCAGTAGTATAGATAAGGCAGGGGACTATGGCTACACCTTC.